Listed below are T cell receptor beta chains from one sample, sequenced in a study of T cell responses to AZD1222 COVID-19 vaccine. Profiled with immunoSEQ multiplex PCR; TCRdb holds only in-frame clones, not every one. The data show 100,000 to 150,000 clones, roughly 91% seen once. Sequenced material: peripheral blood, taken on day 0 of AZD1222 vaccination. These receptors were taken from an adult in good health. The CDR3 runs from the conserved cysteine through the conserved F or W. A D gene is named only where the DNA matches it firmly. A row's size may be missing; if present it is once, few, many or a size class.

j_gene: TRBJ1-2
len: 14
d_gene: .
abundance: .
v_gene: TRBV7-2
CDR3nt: TGTGCCAGCAGCCCTCGGGACACACTACTTGGCTACACCTTC
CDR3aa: CASSPRDTLLGYTF

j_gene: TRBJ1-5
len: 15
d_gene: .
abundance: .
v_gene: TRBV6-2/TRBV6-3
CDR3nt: TGTGCCAGCAGTTCCAGCATCTATAGCAATCAGCCCCAGCATTTT
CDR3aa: CASSSSIYSNQPQHF

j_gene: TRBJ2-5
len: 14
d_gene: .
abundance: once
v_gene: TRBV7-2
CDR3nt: TGTGCCAGCAGCTTATGGCAGGGGAGCGAGACCCAGTACTTC
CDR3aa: CASSLWQGSETQYF

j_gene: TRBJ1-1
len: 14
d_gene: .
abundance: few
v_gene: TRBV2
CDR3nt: TGTGCCAGCAGTGATTTAGGGGGAGGGTCTGAAGCTTTCTTT
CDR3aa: CASSDLGGGSEAFF

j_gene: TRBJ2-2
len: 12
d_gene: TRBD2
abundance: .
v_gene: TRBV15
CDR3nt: TGTGCCACCGTAGCGGGGACCGGGGAGCTGTTTTTT
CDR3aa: CATVAGTGELFF

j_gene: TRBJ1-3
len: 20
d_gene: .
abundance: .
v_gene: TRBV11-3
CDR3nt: TGTGCCAGCAGCTCCTCTACCGGCACGACAGGAATATACTCTGGAAACACCATATATTTT
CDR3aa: CASSSSTGTTGIYSGNTIYF

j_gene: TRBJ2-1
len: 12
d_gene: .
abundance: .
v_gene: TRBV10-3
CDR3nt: TGTGCCAGTTGGAGGGGGGGGAATGAGCAGTTCTTC
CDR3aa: CASWRGGNEQFF

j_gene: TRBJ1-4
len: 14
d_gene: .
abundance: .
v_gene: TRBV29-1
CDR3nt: TGCAGCGTTGGCGAGCCCGCAACTAATGAAAAACTGTTTTTT
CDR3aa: CSVGEPATNEKLFF

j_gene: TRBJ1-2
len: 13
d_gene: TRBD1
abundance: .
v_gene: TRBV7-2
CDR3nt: TGTGCCAGCAGCCCCCGGACAGGCTATGGCTACACCTTC
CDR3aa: CASSPRTGYGYTF

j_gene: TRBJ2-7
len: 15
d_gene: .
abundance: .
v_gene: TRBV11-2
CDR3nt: TGTGCCAGCAATAGGGGACTGTCCCGTGTCTACGAGCAGTACTTC
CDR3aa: CASNRGLSRVYEQYF

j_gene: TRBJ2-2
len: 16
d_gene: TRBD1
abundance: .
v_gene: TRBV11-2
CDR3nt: TGTGCCAGCAGCTTAGATCCGACAGGGACCACCGGGGAGCTGTTTTTT
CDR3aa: CASSLDPTGTTGELFF

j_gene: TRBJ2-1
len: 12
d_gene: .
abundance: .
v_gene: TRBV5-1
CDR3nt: TGCGCCAGCTCCCTAGGGGTCCATGAGCAGTTCTTC
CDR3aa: CASSLGVHEQFF

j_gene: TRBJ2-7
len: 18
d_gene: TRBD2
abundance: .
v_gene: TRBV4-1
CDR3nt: TGCGCCAGCAGCCAAGAGTCTAGCGGGGGGTTAAGCTCCTACGAGCAGTACTTC
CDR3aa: CASSQESSGGLSSYEQYF

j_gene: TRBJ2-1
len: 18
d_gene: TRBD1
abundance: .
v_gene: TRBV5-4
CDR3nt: TGTGCCAGCAGCTCTAAAACCGTAGGACAGGGGGCTAACAATGAGCAGTTCTTC
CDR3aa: CASSSKTVGQGANNEQFF

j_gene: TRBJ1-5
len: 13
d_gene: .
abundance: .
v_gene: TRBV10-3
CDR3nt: TGTGCCATCAGTGAGTCGACGGGGCAGCCCCAGCATTTT
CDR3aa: CAISESTGQPQHF

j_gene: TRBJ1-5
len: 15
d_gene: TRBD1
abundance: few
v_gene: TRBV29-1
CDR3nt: TGCAGCGTTGAAGAAGGGGGCGGAGGGGATCAGCCCCAGCATTTT
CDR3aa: CSVEEGGGGDQPQHF

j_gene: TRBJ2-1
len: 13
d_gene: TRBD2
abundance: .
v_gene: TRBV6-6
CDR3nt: TGTGCCAGCGGGACTAGCGGGGGAAATGAGCAGTTCTTC
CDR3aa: CASGTSGGNEQFF

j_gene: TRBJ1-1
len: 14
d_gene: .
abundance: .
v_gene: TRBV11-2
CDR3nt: TGTGCCAGCAGCCCGGGGGTGGCTGCTGGGGAAGCTTTCTTT
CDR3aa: CASSPGVAAGEAFF

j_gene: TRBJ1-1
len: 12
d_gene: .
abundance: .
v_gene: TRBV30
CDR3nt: TGTGCCGGGGGCCGGGTGGGCGCTGAAGCTTTCTTT
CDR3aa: CAGGRVGAEAFF

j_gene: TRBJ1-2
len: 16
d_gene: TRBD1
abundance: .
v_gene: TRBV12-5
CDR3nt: TGTGCTAGTGGTTTGTTCCAGGGACAGAAAAACTATGGCTACACCTTC
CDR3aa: CASGLFQGQKNYGYTF

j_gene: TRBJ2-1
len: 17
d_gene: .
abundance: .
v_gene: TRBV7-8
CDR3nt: TGTGCCAGCAGCTTAAGTTCGGGGATGAGCTCCTACAATGAGCAGTTCTTC
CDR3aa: CASSLSSGMSSYNEQFF

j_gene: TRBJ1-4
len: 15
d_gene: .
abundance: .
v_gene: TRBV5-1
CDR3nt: TGCGCCAGCAGCGCCGGCCGCGTTTCTAATGAAAAACTGTTTTTT
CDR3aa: CASSAGRVSNEKLFF

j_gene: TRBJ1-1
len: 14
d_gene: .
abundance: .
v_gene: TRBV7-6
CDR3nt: TGTGCCAGCAGCCCCTCTTGGGACCGATTTGAAGCTTTCTTT
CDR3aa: CASSPSWDRFEAFF

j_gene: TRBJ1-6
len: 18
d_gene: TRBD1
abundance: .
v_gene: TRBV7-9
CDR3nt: TGTGCCAGCAGCAGACAGGGGGGACAACAAGCGGATAATTCACCCCTCCACTTT
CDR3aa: CASSRQGGQQADNSPLHF

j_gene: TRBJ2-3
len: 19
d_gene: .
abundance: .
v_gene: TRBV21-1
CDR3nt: TGTGCCAGCAGCAAAGCGCTTTGTCTAGCGGACCAACCCGGGGCTACGCAGTATTTT
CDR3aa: CASSKALCLADQPGATQYF

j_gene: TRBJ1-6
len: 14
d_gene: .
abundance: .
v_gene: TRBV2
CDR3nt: TGTGCCAGCAGTGAGGGACCTTATAATTCACCCCTCCACTTT
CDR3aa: CASSEGPYNSPLHF

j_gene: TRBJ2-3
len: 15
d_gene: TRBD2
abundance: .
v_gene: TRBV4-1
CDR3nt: TGCGCCAGCAGCCAAGGCGGGGGGCACACAGATACGCAGTATTTT
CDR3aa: CASSQGGGHTDTQYF

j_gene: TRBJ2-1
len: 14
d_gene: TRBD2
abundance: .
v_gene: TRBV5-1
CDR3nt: TGCGCCAGCAGCCCCATAGGGCGGGGGAATGAGCAGTTCTTC
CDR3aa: CASSPIGRGNEQFF

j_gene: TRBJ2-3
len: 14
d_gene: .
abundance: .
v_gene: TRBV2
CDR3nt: TGTGCCAGCAATCGCGGAGAATACACAGATACGCAGTATTTT
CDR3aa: CASNRGEYTDTQYF

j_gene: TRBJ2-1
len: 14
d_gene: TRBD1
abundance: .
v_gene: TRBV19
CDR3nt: TGTGCCAGTAACCCCGGGACAGGATACAATGAGCAGTTCTTC
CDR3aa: CASNPGTGYNEQFF

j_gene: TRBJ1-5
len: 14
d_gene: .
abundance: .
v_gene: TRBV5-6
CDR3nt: TGTGCCAGCAGCTTGGCTGGGGGCGACCAGCCCCAGCATTTT
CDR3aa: CASSLAGGDQPQHF

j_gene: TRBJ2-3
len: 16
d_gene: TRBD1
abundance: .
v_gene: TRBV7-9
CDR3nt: TGTGCCAGCAGTCAAGGGACAGGGGGTTTTACAGATACGCAGTATTTT
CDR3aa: CASSQGTGGFTDTQYF

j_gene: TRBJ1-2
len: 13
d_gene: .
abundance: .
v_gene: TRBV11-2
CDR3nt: TGTGCCAGCAGCAATGGGACCTTCTATGGCTACACCTTC
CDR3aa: CASSNGTFYGYTF

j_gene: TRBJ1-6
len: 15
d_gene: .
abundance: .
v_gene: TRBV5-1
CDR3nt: TGCGCCAGCAGCTTGCGAACCCACGATAATTCACCCCTCCACTTT
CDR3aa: CASSLRTHDNSPLHF

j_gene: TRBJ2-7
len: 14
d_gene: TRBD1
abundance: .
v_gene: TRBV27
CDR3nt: TGTGCCAGCAGTTTAACAGGGGGCGAGTACGAGCAGTACTTC
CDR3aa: CASSLTGGEYEQYF

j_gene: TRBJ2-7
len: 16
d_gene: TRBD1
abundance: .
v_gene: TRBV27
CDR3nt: TGTGCCAGCAGACTGAACAGGGGACAAATCTCCTACGAGCAGTACTTC
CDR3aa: CASRLNRGQISYEQYF

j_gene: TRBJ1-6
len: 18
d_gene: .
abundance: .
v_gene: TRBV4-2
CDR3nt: TGTGCCAGCAGCCAAGAACGGGCAGGAGGTTCCTATAATTCACCCCTCCACTTT
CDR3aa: CASSQERAGGSYNSPLHF

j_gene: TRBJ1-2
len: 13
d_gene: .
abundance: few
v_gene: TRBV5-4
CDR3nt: TGTGCCAGCAGCCAGAATACTAACTATGGCTACACCTTC
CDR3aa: CASSQNTNYGYTF

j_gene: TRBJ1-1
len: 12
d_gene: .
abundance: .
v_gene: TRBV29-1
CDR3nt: TGCAGCGTTCGGGGCTTAGACACTGAAGCTTTCTTT
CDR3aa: CSVRGLDTEAFF

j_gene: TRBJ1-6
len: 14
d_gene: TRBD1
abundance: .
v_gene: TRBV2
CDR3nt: TGTGCCAGCAGCGACAGGGCCGGTAATTCACCCCTCCACTTT
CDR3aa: CASSDRAGNSPLHF

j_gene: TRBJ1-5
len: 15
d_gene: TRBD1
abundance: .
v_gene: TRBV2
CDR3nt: TGTGCCAGCGGGACAGGGGCGCAGGGCAATCAGCCCCAGCATTTT
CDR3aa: CASGTGAQGNQPQHF

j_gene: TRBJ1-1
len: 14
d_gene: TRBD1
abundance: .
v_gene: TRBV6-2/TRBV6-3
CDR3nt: TGTGCCAGCAGTCAACAGGGGCATAGGACTGGCGCTTTCTTT
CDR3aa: CASSQQGHRTGAFF

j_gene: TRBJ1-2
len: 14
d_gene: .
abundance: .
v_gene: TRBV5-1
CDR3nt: TGCGCCAGCAGCTTGGGCCAAGGGAACTATGGCTACACCTTC
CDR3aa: CASSLGQGNYGYTF

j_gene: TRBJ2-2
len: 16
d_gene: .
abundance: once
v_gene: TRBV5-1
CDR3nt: TGCGCCAGCAGCTTGACAGACAGCGCGAACACCGGGGAGCTGTTTTTT
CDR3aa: CASSLTDSANTGELFF

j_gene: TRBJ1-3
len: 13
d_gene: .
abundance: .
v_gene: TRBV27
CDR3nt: TGTGCCACCGGACCTCTGAGGGGAAACACCATATATTTT
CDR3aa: CATGPLRGNTIYF

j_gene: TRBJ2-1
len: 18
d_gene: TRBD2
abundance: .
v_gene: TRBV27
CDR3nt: TGTGCCAGCAGTTTTTCGGCTAGCGGGGGGTTCGCCTACAATGAGCAGTTCTTC
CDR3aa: CASSFSASGGFAYNEQFF

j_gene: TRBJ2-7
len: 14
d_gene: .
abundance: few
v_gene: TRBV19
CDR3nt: TGTGCCAGTAGTCTCCAGGGACCCCCCTACGAGCAGTACTTC
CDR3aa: CASSLQGPPYEQYF

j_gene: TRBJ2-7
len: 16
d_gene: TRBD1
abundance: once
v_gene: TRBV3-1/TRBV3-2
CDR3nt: TGTGCCAGCAGCCAGAGAACCGGACAGGGCCCCTACGAGCAGTACTTC
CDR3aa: CASSQRTGQGPYEQYF

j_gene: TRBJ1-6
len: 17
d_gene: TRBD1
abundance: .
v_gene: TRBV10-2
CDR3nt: TGCGCCAGCAGTGACTGGGACAGGGGTCTCTATAATTCACCCCTCCACTTT
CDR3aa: CASSDWDRGLYNSPLHF

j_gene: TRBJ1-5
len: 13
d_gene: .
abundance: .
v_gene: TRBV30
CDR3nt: TGTGCCTGGAGTGTTAATCAGGATCAGCCCCAGCATTTT
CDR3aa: CAWSVNQDQPQHF

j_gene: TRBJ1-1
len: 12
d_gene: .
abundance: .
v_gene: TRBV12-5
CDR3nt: TGTGCTCCAACAAAGGGTAACACTGAAGCTTTCTTT
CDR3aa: CAPTKGNTEAFF

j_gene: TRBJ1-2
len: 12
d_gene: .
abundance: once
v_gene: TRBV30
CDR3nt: TGTGCCTGGCGTCACGGGGGCTATGGCTACACCTTC
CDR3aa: CAWRHGGYGYTF

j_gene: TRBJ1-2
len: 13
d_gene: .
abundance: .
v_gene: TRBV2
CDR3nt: TGTGCCAGCACCGAAAGGTTCCTGGGGGGCTACACCTTC
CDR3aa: CASTERFLGGYTF

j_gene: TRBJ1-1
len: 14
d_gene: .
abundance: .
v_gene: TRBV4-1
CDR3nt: TGCGCCAGCAGCCAAGAGCGAGGGAACACTGAAGCTTTCTTT
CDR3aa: CASSQERGNTEAFF

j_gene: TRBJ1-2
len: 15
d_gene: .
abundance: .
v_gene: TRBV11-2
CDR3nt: TGTGCCAGCAGCTTACCTGGGGGGCAGAACTATGGCTACACCTTC
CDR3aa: CASSLPGGQNYGYTF

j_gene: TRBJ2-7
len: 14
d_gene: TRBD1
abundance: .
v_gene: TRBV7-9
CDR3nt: TGTGCCAGCAGCTTAAGTGGACAGGGCTACGAGCAGTACTTC
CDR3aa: CASSLSGQGYEQYF

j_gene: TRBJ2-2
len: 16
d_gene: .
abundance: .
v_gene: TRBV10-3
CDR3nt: TGTGCCATCAGTCCGGAAGGGGGGGCCCGGACCGGGGAGCTGTTTTTT
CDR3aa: CAISPEGGARTGELFF

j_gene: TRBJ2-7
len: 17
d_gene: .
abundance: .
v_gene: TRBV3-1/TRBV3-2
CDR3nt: TGTGCCAGCAGCCAAGATGGGGGAGGCCTTTTATCCTACGAGCAGTACTTC
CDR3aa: CASSQDGGGLLSYEQYF

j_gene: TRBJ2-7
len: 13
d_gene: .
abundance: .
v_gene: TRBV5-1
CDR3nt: TGCGCCAGCAGCGAAGGGGACTTCTACGAGCAGTACTTC
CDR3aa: CASSEGDFYEQYF